This T cell receptor (beta chain) derives from a study of blood T cells in healthy people across ages. Study in general: Capturing about one barcoded beta molecule per two T cells was achieved by template switching.

Individuals who donated were healthy Caucasians from Russia aged about 6 to 100. Alongside a J-beta primer mix, a sample-barcoded 5' primer served in a second PCR lasting about 6 to 11 cycles. TCRdb passed the 5' RACE reads through MiXCR, listing each CDR3 protein once. Here the sample spans roughly 830,000 distinct CDR3 sequences, approximately 59% being singletons. The germline V gene encodes CDR1 DFQATT and CDR2 SNEGSKA (reference sequence). Between the trimmed V and J ends, which lost 6 bases and 1 base, there was a span of 11 bases. The CDR3 is 13 residues long. This receptor was obtained from a man aged 25 to 40 in good health. The chain combines TRBV20-1 with TRBJ2-3, with D unclear. The sequencing input was blood. The CDR3 region is CSAPSSGTDTQYF. In DNA form, the CDR3 reads TGCAGTGCCCCCTCGAGCGGCACAGATACGCAGTATTTT.